The entry below gives a single T cell receptor beta chain sequence along with its context. V lost 2 bases, J lost 6 bases, and 14 bases lay in between. This CDR3 contains 15 residues. Germline-derived CDR1 and CDR2 are MNHEY and SVGAGI. TCRdb redid the calling of the 5' RACE reads with MiXCR, one entry per CDR3 protein. The profile shows roughly 32,000 distinct CDR3 sequences, roughly 15% of them singletons. This sample stems from a study of neurological immune-mediated disorders. The genes are TRBV6-5 and TRBJ1-5; tentatively, D is TRBD1 (5 bases). This TCR derives from a man aged 65 to 79 in good health. Sequencing input: PBMCs. The CDR3 sequence is CASSYSHGAIQPQHF. CDR3 DNA: TGTGCCAGCAGTTACAGCCATGGGGCAATTCAGCCCCAGCATTTT.